The 15 T cell receptor beta chains in this list originate from one sample, sequenced in a study of cytomegalovirus exposure and HLA in healthy donors. This table comes from immunoSEQ multiplex PCR, and its TCRdb copy is limited to in-frame clones, with some not included. The repertoire holds some 170,000 clones, with about 96% as singletons. The material sequenced was PBMCs. These receptors all come from a woman between 18 and 29 years old in good health and CMV-seronegative.

The chain has TRBV29-1 and TRBJ1-2; D not resolved. Germline CDR1 is SQVTM and CDR2 is ANQGSEA. The CDR3 is made up of 11 amino acids. V lost 5 bases and J 6 bases, leaving 10 bases between the germline ends. The CDR3 sequence is CSVLSGHGYTF. The DNA for the CDR3 is TGCAGCGTTTTGTCGGGTCATGGCTACACCTTC.

V and J are TRBV27 and TRBJ2-7; D perhaps matches TRBD1 (5 bases). This CDR3 comprises 12 residues. Germline CDR1 MNHEY, CDR2 SMNVEV (reference sequence). Trimming removed 4 bases from V and 3 bases from J, with 7 bases in between. Here the CDR3 DNA reads TGTGCCAGCAGTTCAGGGAACTACGAGCAGTACTTC. It is translated as CASSSGNYEQYF.

Only a few counts were recorded for this clone. This sequence joins TRBV5-6 and TRBJ2-7, with D tentatively TRBD2 (6 bases). This CDR3 is 15 amino acids long. Germline CDR1 is SGHDT and CDR2 is YYEEEE. The V and J ends lost 5 bases and 1 base respectively, with 16 bases between them. CDR3 sequence (DNA): TGTGCCAGCAGTCGACCGGGGGATACGTCCTACGAGCAGTACTTC. Protein sequence: CASSRPGDTSYEQYF.

The chain joins TRBV9 to TRBJ1-2; no firm D call. Per germline, CDR1 SGDLS and CDR2 YYNGEE. CDR3 size: 12 residues. Trimming pared 0 bases from V and 6 bases from J, leaving 6 bases between. Here the CDR3 reads CASSVEHHGYTF. The CDR3 bases are TGTGCCAGCAGCGTAGAGCATCATGGCTACACCTTC.

The CDR3 DNA is TGTGCCAGAAGCCTCTGGGCGGGAGGCTCAGGCGAGCAGTACTTC. Its translation: CARSLWAGGSGEQYF. V usage is TRBV5-3 and J usage is TRBJ2-7; TRBD2 matches 8 bases. TRBV5-3 belongs to the ORF category, with a function that is uncertain. The J segment lost 6 bases and the V segment lost 4 bases, leaving 12 bases of the junction unmatched. The CDR3 loop spans 15 amino acids.

This rearrangement joins TRBV11-2 to TRBJ2-1; D remains unclear. The V gene's germline CDR1 is SGHAT and CDR2 FQNNGV. V shed 2 bases and J shed 6 bases, with 8 bases lying between them. This CDR3 has 13 amino acids. CDR3: CASSLFPFNEQFF. CDR3 in DNA: TGTGCCAGCAGCTTATTTCCTTTCAATGAGCAGTTCTTC.

The chain carries TRBV7-2 and TRBJ1-1; maybe TRBD1 (5 bases). V was pared by 5 bases and J by 5 bases, with 18 bases between. The CDR3 consists of 15 residues. The germline gives CDR1 SGHTA, CDR2 FQGNSA. The CDR3 protein is CASSPVSWGGTEAFF. The DNA of the CDR3 is TGTGCCAGCAGCCCAGTTTCGTGGGGGGGAACTGAAGCTTTCTTT. Complete variable domain (other parts from reference TRBV7-2 and TRBJ1-1): GAGVSQSPSNKVTEKGKDVELRCDPISGHTALYWYRQSLGQGLEFLIYFQGNSAPDKSGLPSDRFSAERTGGSVSTLTIQRTQQEDSAVYLCASSPVSWGGTEAFFGQGTRLTVV.

The J gene is TRBJ1-6, the V gene TRBV19; TRBD1 matches 8 bases. This CDR3 spans 15 amino acids. Trimming took 1 base from V and 10 from J; bases not matched to a gene: 6. Germline CDR1 reads LNHDA; CDR2 reads SQIVND (reference sequence). In DNA, the CDR3 is TGTGCCAGTAGTATAGGAGGACAGGGCCTATCACCCCTCCACTTT. Translated: CASSIGGQGLSPLHF.

J is TRBJ2-7 and V is TRBV9; TRBD2 matches 10 bases. V gave up 3 bases and J gave up 0 bases; unmatched junction bases: 3. In germline, CDR1 is SGDLS, CDR2 YYNGEE. The CDR3 sequence is 15 residues long. CDR3 residues: CASSAGTSASYEQYF. DNA for the CDR3: TGTGCCAGCAGCGCCGGGACTAGCGCCTCCTACGAGCAGTACTTC.

The chain is built from TRBV19 and TRBJ1-2; 7 bases fit TRBD1. Germline V gene data show CDR1 as LNHDA and CDR2 as SQIVND (reference sequence). With 6 bases clipped from V and 2 bases from J, the junction kept 3 bases outside the gene matches. This CDR3 comprises 13 residues. The CDR3 sequence is CASSDRDNYGYTF. In nucleotides, the CDR3 is TGTGCCAGTAGCGACAGGGACAACTATGGCTACACCTTC.

V usage is TRBV19 and J usage is TRBJ2-1; a possible D gene is TRBD2 (6 bases). The V end was cut by 0 bases, the J end by 6 bases, with 12 bases between. The CDR3 contains 15 residues. In germline, CDR1 is LNHDA, CDR2 SQIVND (reference sequence). DNA of the CDR3: TGTGCCAGTAGTATAGATCGGGGGACGGTCAATGAGCAGTTCTTC. Translating gives CASSIDRGTVNEQFF. Complete variable domain (other parts from reference TRBV19 and TRBJ2-1): DGGITQSPKYLFRKEGQNVTLSCEQNLNHDAMYWYRQDPGQGLRLIYYSQIVNDFQKGDIAEGYSVSREKKESFPLTVTSAQKNPTAFYLCASSIDRGTVNEQFFGPGTRLTVL.

The chain recombines TRBV5-1 with TRBJ1-3, with 8 nucleotides matching TRBD1. The CDR3 has 16 amino acids. CDR1 and CDR2 (germline): SGHRS, YFSETQ. The V gene end was trimmed by 3 bases and the J gene end by 2 bases; junction bases not matched to a gene: 7. Here the CDR3 reads CASSYGPDRAGNTIYF. The CDR3 DNA follows: TGCGCCAGCAGCTACGGCCCGGACAGGGCTGGAAACACCATATATTTT.

V gene TRBV5-4 combines with J gene TRBJ2-3, with 9 bases aligning to TRBD2. CDR1 and CDR2 from the germline V gene are SGHNT and YYREEE (reference sequence). This CDR3 contains 16 residues. Trimming cost V 4 bases and J 3 bases; bases outside gene matches: 9. The CDR3 DNA is TGTGCCAGCAGCCGGGCGAGCGGGGGGTCAACAGATACGCAGTATTTT. Amino acid sequence: CASSRASGGSTDTQYF.

The V gene is TRBV7-2, the J gene TRBJ2-3, with D possibly TRBD2 on 7 matching bases. Trimming left V 4 bases short and J 0 bases short, with 17 bases between. The CDR3 length is 17 residues. Germline CDR1 SGHTA, CDR2 FQGNSA. Here the CDR3 reads CASSSGGGQPSTDTQYF. CDR3 bases: TGTGCCAGCAGCTCCGGCGGGGGACAACCTAGCACAGATACGCAGTATTTT.

The rearrangement joins TRBV6-6 to TRBJ1-2; D gene ambiguous. The germline gives CDR1 MNHNY, CDR2 SVGAGI (reference sequence). CDR3 length: 16 amino acids. Trimming shortened V by 0 bases and J by 2 bases, and 13 bases separated the two germline ends. The chain's CDR3 is CASSYSSQASNYGYTF. CDR3 nucleotides: TGTGCCAGCAGTTACTCGAGTCAGGCCTCAAACTATGGCTACACCTTC.